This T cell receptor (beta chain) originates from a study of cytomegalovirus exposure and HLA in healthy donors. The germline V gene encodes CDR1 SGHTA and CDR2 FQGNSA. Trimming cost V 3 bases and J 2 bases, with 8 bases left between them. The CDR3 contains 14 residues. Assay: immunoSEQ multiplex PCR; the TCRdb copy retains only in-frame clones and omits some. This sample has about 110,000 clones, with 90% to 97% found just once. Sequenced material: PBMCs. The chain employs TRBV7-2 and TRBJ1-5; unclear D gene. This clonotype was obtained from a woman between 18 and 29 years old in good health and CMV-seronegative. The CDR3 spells CASSFRGGNQPQHF. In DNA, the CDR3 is TGTGCCAGCAGCTTCCGGGGTGGCAATCAGCCCCAGCATTTT.